The 13 T cell receptor beta chains in this list originate from one sample, sequenced in a study of OX40 agonist ivuxolimab in advanced cancers. Sequenced by immunoSEQ multiplex PCR; TCRdb stores in-frame clones only, minus some. The sample carries tens of thousands of clones, about 82% recorded once. The sample consisted of CD4+ or CD8+ T cells sorted from blood, taken in a trial of the OX40 agonist ivuxolimab. These receptors were taken from an adult with an advanced solid tumor such as melanoma, head and neck, liver or kidney cancer.

As for this clone: The junction departs from germline at one end; a sequencing error may be responsible. This chain connects TRBV7-8 to TRBJ2-1; 12 bases are a match to TRBD2. The germline gives CDR1 SGHVS, CDR2 FQNEAQ. The CDR3 has 17 residues. The CDR3 region has the DNA TGTGCCAGCAGCCTAGCGGGGGGGTTTAGCTCCTACAATGAGCAGTTCTTC. Amino acids: CASSLAGGFSSYNEQFF.

The chain carries TRBV4-3 and TRBJ2-1; 11 bases match TRBD2. Germline assignment: CDR1 LGHNA and CDR2 YSLEER. This CDR3 comprises 15 residues. The V and J ends lost 3 bases and 7 bases, in that order; junction bases with no gene match: 5. The CDR3 region is CASSHRLAGTNEQFF. The CDR3 region has the DNA TGCGCCAGCAGCCATCGACTAGCGGGGACAAATGAGCAGTTCTTC.

This chain uses TRBV9 with TRBJ2-7, with D tentatively TRBD1 (5 bases). This CDR3 region has 13 residues. Trimming removed 2 bases at V and 3 bases at J, with 9 bases between. Germline assignment: CDR1 SGDLS and CDR2 YYNGEE. Here the CDR3 reads CASSVGLDYEQYF. The CDR3, as DNA: TGTGCCAGCAGCGTGGGGCTGGACTACGAGCAGTACTTC.

The rearrangement uses TRBV5-1 and TRBJ2-2; TRBD2 agrees at 14 bases. The CDR3 extends over 17 amino acids. Trimming at V came to 4 bases and at J to 4 bases, leaving 6 bases not matched to a gene. Germline V gives CDR1 SGHRS, CDR2 YFSETQ. CDR3 sequence reads: CASSLRLAGGPTGELFF. Here the CDR3 DNA reads TGCGCCAGCAGCCTCAGACTAGCGGGAGGGCCCACCGGGGAGCTGTTTTTT.

The rearrangement uses TRBV7-9 and TRBJ1-4; no clear D gene. The CDR3 is made up of 16 amino acids. CDR1 is SEHNR and CDR2 is FQNEAQ in the germline V gene (reference sequence). V was pared by 5 bases and J by 6 bases, with 19 bases between. Here the CDR3 DNA reads TGTGCCAGCAGCCCTTACTATGACGGCGGGGATGAAAAACTGTTTTTT. It specifies CASSPYYDGGDEKLFF.

J is TRBJ2-3 and V is TRBV10-3; 8 nucleotides agree with TRBD2. The ends lost 10 bases at V and 0 bases at J; junction bases unmatched: 15. This CDR3 comprises 17 residues. The germline gives CDR1 ENHRY, CDR2 SYGVKD. CDR3 coding DNA: TGTGCCACACAAGGCCGGGGGGGAGCTACTAGCACAGATACGCAGTATTTT. Protein sequence: CATQGRGGATSTDTQYF.

This chain links TRBV4-1 with TRBJ1-5, with D tentatively TRBD1 (5 bases). V dropped 0 bases and J dropped 2 bases, with 11 bases sitting between them. In germline, CDR1 is MGHRA, CDR2 YSYEKL. This CDR3 region has 16 residues. The CDR3 spells CASSQDGGFGNQPQHF. The CDR3 region has the DNA TGCGCCAGCAGCCAAGATGGGGGATTTGGCAATCAGCCCCAGCATTTT.

This rearrangement joins TRBV5-1 to TRBJ2-5; 11 positions match TRBD1. Germline V lookup: CDR1 SGHRS, CDR2 YFSETQ. The CDR3 loop spans 13 amino acids. V lost 7 bases, J lost 4 bases, and 3 bases stayed unmatched. CDR3 DNA: TGCGCCAGCGGACAGGGGGCTCGAGAGACCCAGTACTTC. Translated, it gives CASGQGARETQYF. The full variable domain, with the rest looked up from reference TRBV5-1 and TRBJ2-5, is KAGVTQTPRYLIKTRGQQVTLSCSPISGHRSVSWYQQTPGQGLQFLFEYFSETQRNKGNFPGRFSGRQFSNSRSEMNVSTLELGDSALYLCASGQGARETQYFGPGTRLLVL.

CDR3 DNA: TGTGCCAGCAGCTTATCAGAAAACACTGAAGCTTTCTTT. Its protein is CASSLSENTEAFF. The chain uses TRBV7-6 and TRBJ1-1; D remains ambiguous. Germline V lookup: CDR1 SGHVS, CDR2 FNYEAQ. V gave up 2 bases and J gave up 2 bases, with 6 bases separating them. This CDR3 comprises 13 residues.

V and J are TRBV11-2 and TRBJ2-5; 8 nucleotides agree with TRBD1. V trimming: 6 bases; J trimming: 7 bases; junction bases outside the gene matches: 16. The CDR3 has 16 residues. Germline V gives CDR1 SGHAT, CDR2 FQNNGV. CDR3 in DNA: TGTGCCAGCAGACCCCGCCCCGGGACAGGTATAGGGACCCAGTACTTC. Amino acid sequence: CASRPRPGTGIGTQYF. Full variable domain (outside the CDR3, taken from reference TRBV11-2 and TRBJ2-5): EAGVAQSPRYKIIEKRQSVAFWCNPISGHATLYWYQQILGQGPKLLIQFQNNGVVDDSQLPKDRFSAERLKGVDSTLKIQPAKLEDSAVYLCASRPRPGTGIGTQYFGPGTRLLVL.

The V and J genes are TRBV7-6 and TRBJ2-1; TRBD2 agrees at 7 bases. CDR1 and CDR2 (germline): SGHVS, FNYEAQ. This CDR3 has 17 residues. J lost 10 bases, V lost 5 bases, and 20 bases had no gene match. CDR3 nucleotide sequence: TGTGCCAGCAGCGAGGAAAAGGAGGGAGGGCCATGGGGGGAGCAGTTCTTC. Its protein product is CASSEEKEGGPWGEQFF.

V is TRBV15 and J is TRBJ2-1, with D perhaps TRBD2 (5 bases). Trimming took 1 base from V and 7 from J, leaving 8 bases between them. Per germline, CDR1 LNHNV and CDR2 YYDKDF (reference sequence). The CDR3 is 13 residues long. CDR3 sequence (DNA): TGTGCCACCAGCAGAGGAGGGCCAAATGAGCAGTTCTTC. It yields the protein CATSRGGPNEQFF. The full variable domain, with the rest looked up from reference TRBV15 and TRBJ2-1, is DAMVIQNPRYQVTQFGKPVTLSCSQTLNHNVMYWYQQKSSQAPKLLFHYYDKDFNNEADTPDNFQSRRPNTSFCFLDIRSPGLGDTAMYLCATSRGGPNEQFFGPGTRLTVL.

The chain links TRBV28 to TRBJ2-1, with 10 bases aligning to TRBD2. The CDR3 loop spans 19 amino acids. Germline CDR1 and CDR2: MDHEN and SYDVKM. The V and J ends lost 5 bases and 9 bases, in that order; junction bases with no gene match: 22. CDR3 sequence reads: CASSLETSGYFTDGGEQFF. The CDR3 coding sequence is TGTGCCAGCAGTCTTGAGACTAGCGGGTACTTTACAGATGGCGGTGAGCAGTTCTTC. The whole variable domain, remainder taken from reference TRBV28 and TRBJ2-1, is DVKVTQSSRYLVKRTGEKVFLECVQDMDHENMFWYRQDPGLGLRLIYFSYDVKMKEKGDIPEGYSVSREKKERFSLILESASTNQTSMYLCASSLETSGYFTDGGEQFFGPGTRLTVL.